These 31 T cell receptor beta chains came from one sample sequenced in a study of shared clonotypes between healthy human individuals. The table came from immunoSEQ multiplex PCR; TCRdb's copy has only in-frame clones and leaves some out. The profile covers about 92,000 clones, with 68% appearing a single time and about 50% taken by the ten largest. Sample: memory CD8+ T cells sorted from blood. Subset of the sample: CD45RO+ cells pooled with CCR7-negative TemRA cells. The receptors originated from a man aged 25 to 40 in good health.

The chain combines TRBV25-1 with TRBJ2-3; D is possibly TRBD1 or TRBD2 (5 bases each). Germline CDR1 and CDR2: MGHDK and SYGVNS. V was trimmed by 2 bases and J by 2 bases, leaving 17 bases between them. This CDR3 is 17 amino acids long. The CDR3 coding sequence is TGTGCCAGCAGTGAACTTCAAGGGACGGCGCACACAGATACGCAGTATTTT. Amino acids: CASSELQGTAHTDTQYF. The variable domain in full, completed from reference TRBV25-1 and TRBJ2-3, reads EADIYQTPRYLVIGTGKKITLECSQTMGHDKMYWYQQDPGMELHLIHYSYGVNSTEKGDLSSESTVSRIRTEHFPLTLESARPSHTSQYLCASSELQGTAHTDTQYFGPGTRLTVL.

The genes are TRBV30 and TRBJ2-2; 15 bases match TRBD2. The CDR3 length is 15 residues. The V segment lost 7 bases and the J segment 7 bases; nucleotides outside the gene matches: 7. Germline V gene sequence: CDR1 GTSNPN, CDR2 SVGIG (reference sequence). CDR3 nucleotides: TGTGCCTCCCGCGGACTAGCGGGAGGGGTCGGGGAGCTGTTTTTT. It codes for CASRGLAGGVGELFF.

The sample holds many counts of this clone. The CDR3, as DNA: TGTGCCAGCAGCGACACTGCGGCAGCCAGCCCCCAGCATTTT. It yields the protein CASSDTAAASPQHF. The rearrangement joins TRBV6-5 to TRBJ1-5; D gene unclear. The length of the CDR3 is 14 residues. Germline V lookup: CDR1 MNHEY, CDR2 SVGAGI. The ends were cut back, 6 bases at V and 10 bases at J, with 19 bases in the middle.

This sequence joins TRBV9 and TRBJ1-2; 7 positions agree with TRBD1. The CDR3 length is 15 residues. Germline loops: CDR1 SGDLS, CDR2 YYNGEE. Trimming at V came to 3 bases and at J to 2 bases, leaving 7 bases not matched to a gene. The CDR3 nucleotides read TGTGCCAGCAGCGACGGACGGGACAGCAACTATGGCTACACCTTC. The encoded protein is CASSDGRDSNYGYTF.

J is TRBJ2-1 and V is TRBV28; the D call may be TRBD1 or TRBD2 (5 bases each). The CDR3 is made up of 15 amino acids. CDR1 MDHEN and CDR2 SYDVKM come from the germline V gene. V gave up 10 bases and J gave up 4 bases, with 20 bases separating them. The chain's CDR3 is CAITSVGPIYNEQFF. DNA for the CDR3: TGTGCCATCACGTCCGTGGGACCGATTTACAATGAGCAGTTCTTC.

This clone showed up many times. This sample includes further DNA sequences coding for the same CDR3. The V and J genes are TRBV5-5 and TRBJ2-7; 9 positions match TRBD2. The CDR3 runs to 13 residues. Trimming at V came to 4 bases and at J to 3 bases, leaving 2 bases not matched to a gene. Germline V gives CDR1 SGHKS, CDR2 YYEKEE (reference sequence). Written as DNA, the CDR3 is TGTGCCAGCAGCCAGACTAGCGGCTACGAGCAGTACTTC. Its translation is CASSQTSGYEQYF.

This clone has a single count. CDR3 residues: CASSPTSGSYNEQFF. The CDR3 DNA is TGTGCCAGCAGTCCGACTAGCGGGAGCTACAATGAGCAGTTCTTC. The chain combines TRBV6-6 with TRBJ2-1, with TRBD2 matching over 12 bases. The V gene end was trimmed by 5 bases and the J gene end by 3 bases; junction bases not matched to a gene: 2. Germline-derived CDR1 and CDR2 are MNHNY and SVGAGI (reference sequence). This CDR3 has 15 residues.

V is TRBV5-1 and J is TRBJ2-2, with a possible D match to TRBD2 (6 bases). CDR1 is SGHRS, CDR2 YFSETQ, per germline. V gave up 5 bases and J gave up 2 bases, with 19 bases separating them. CDR3 length: 17 amino acids. CDR3 DNA: TGCGCCAGCAGAACCAACCCTCGGGACTCCAACACCGGGGAGCTGTTTTTT. Translation gives CASRTNPRDSNTGELFF.

The chain links TRBV7-8 to TRBJ2-7; D gene unclear. V dropped 5 bases and J dropped 0 bases, with 14 bases sitting between them. The V gene's germline CDR1 is SGHVS and CDR2 FQNEAQ. The CDR3 loop spans 15 amino acids. This CDR3 is CASSPLSGISYEQYF. DNA of the CDR3: TGTGCCAGCAGCCCCTTATCCGGCATCTCCTACGAGCAGTACTTC.

The chain uses TRBV5-8 and TRBJ1-4; perhaps TRBD1 as D (6 bases). Germline values: CDR1 SGHTS, CDR2 YDEGEE. Trimming removed 2 bases at V and 4 bases at J, with 12 bases between. The CDR3 extends over 15 amino acids. The CDR3 sequence: CASSFMGGINEKLFF. The CDR3 nucleotides read TGTGCCAGCAGCTTTATGGGGGGCATTAATGAAAAACTGTTTTTT.

V gene TRBV7-6 combines with J gene TRBJ1-4, with unresolved D. The CDR3 has 14 residues. Per the germline V gene, CDR1 is SGHVS and CDR2 is FNYEAQ. V lost 5 bases and J lost 7, with 14 bases in between. The CDR3 region is CASSLRPGSEKLFF. CDR3 nucleotides: TGTGCCAGCAGCCTAAGACCCGGGAGTGAAAAACTGTTTTTT.

The chain has TRBV4-3 and TRBJ1-5; the D gene is possibly TRBD1 (5 bases). The V gene's germline CDR1 is LGHNA and CDR2 YSLEER. Trimming cost V 4 bases and J 0 bases, with 13 bases left between them. The CDR3 contains 16 residues. This CDR3 reads CASSLGVGYSNQPQHF. The CDR3 nucleotides are TGCGCCAGCAGCCTAGGGGTGGGTTATAGCAATCAGCCCCAGCATTTT.

The chain recombines TRBV5-8 with TRBJ2-3, with D perhaps matching TRBD2 (6 bases). Germline V gene data show CDR1 as SGHTS and CDR2 as YDEGEE. This CDR3 spans 16 amino acids. Trimming took 0 bases from V and 2 from J, leaving 13 bases between them. The CDR3 sequence: CASSLDQGGITDTQYF. In DNA form, the CDR3 reads TGTGCCAGCAGCTTGGACCAGGGCGGGATCACAGATACGCAGTATTTT.

The V and J genes are TRBV28 and TRBJ2-7, with D possibly TRBD1 on 6 matching bases. CDR1 and CDR2 (germline): MDHEN, SYDVKM. CDR3 length: 12 amino acids. Trimming cost V 4 bases and J 6 bases, with 10 bases left between them. CDR3 protein: CASSWDITEQYF. DNA for the CDR3: TGTGCCAGCAGTTGGGACATAACCGAGCAGTACTTC.

This clone appeared a single time. The chain recombines TRBV7-9 with TRBJ2-2; 7 nucleotides align to TRBD1. The CDR3 totals 14 residues. Germline trimming cut 3 bases from V and 7 bases from J; bases unmatched to any gene: 5. Germline lookup yields CDR1 SEHNR and CDR2 FQNEAQ (reference sequence). Written as DNA, the CDR3 is TGTGCCAGCAGCTTCGGACAGGCCAGCGGGGAGCTGTTTTTT. This encodes CASSFGQASGELFF. The whole variable domain, filled in from reference TRBV7-9 and TRBJ2-2, reads DTGVSQNPRHKITKRGQNVTFRCDPISEHNRLYWYRQTLGQGPEFLTYFQNEAQLEKSRLLSDRFSAERPKGSFSTLEIQRTEQGDSAMYLCASSFGQASGELFFGEGSRLTVL.

The chain links TRBV9 to TRBJ2-1, with a possible D match to TRBD2 (6 bases). Per the germline V gene, CDR1 is SGDLS and CDR2 is YYNGEE. Trimming stripped 4 bases from V and 4 bases from J, with 12 bases between. This CDR3 spans 14 amino acids. DNA for the CDR3: TGTGCCAGCAGCCCCTCCCGGGGGTACAATGAGCAGTTCTTC. It specifies CASSPSRGYNEQFF.

V and J are TRBV5-4 and TRBJ2-7; 7 nucleotides agree with TRBD1. J lost 6 bases, V lost 5 bases, and 5 bases had no gene match. The CDR3 spans 12 residues. CDR1 is SGHNT, CDR2 YYREEE, per germline (reference sequence). CDR3 sequence reads: CASRTGVGEQYF. The CDR3 DNA reads as TGTGCCAGCAGAACAGGGGTAGGCGAGCAGTACTTC.

This clone has just a few counts. This rearrangement joins TRBV9 to TRBJ2-7, with TRBD2 matching over 9 bases. The CDR3 runs to 15 residues. CDR1 is SGDLS and CDR2 is YYNGEE in the germline V gene. V trimming: 3 bases; J trimming: 3 bases; junction bases outside the gene matches: 7. CDR3 bases: TGTGCCAGCAGCGCTGGGGCGGGAGGGGGCTACGAGCAGTACTTC. Translation gives CASSAGAGGGYEQYF. The full variable domain, rest sourced from reference TRBV9 and TRBJ2-7, is DSGVTQTPKHLITATGQRVTLRCSPRSGDLSVYWYQQSLDQGLQFLIQYYNGEERAKGNILERFSAQQFPDLHSELNLSSLELGDSALYFCASSAGAGGGYEQYFGPGTRLTVT.

The chain couples TRBV30 to TRBJ2-7; a possible D gene is TRBD2 (5 bases). CDR3 length: 14 residues. Trimming left V 3 bases short and J 0 bases short, with 12 bases between. Looked up from germline, CDR1 is GTSNPN and CDR2 is SVGIG (reference sequence). The CDR3: CAWSVGVGSYEQYF. In DNA, the CDR3 is TGTGCCTGGAGCGTCGGGGTGGGCTCCTACGAGCAGTACTTC.

The V and J genes are TRBV30 and TRBJ2-3; D may be TRBD2 (6 bases). This CDR3 comprises 15 residues. Trimming shortened V by 0 bases and J by 3 bases, and 13 bases separated the two germline ends. CDR1 and CDR2 from the germline V gene are GTSNPN and SVGIG (reference sequence). This CDR3 reads CAWSVGAGRTDTQYF. The CDR3 nucleotides are TGTGCCTGGAGTGTAGGTGCGGGGAGAACAGATACGCAGTATTTT.

This clone was picked up many times. The chain carries TRBV5-8 and TRBJ2-7; 7 bases fit TRBD1. Looked up from germline, CDR1 is SGHTS and CDR2 is YDEGEE. Germline trimming cut 2 bases from V and 2 bases from J; bases unmatched to any gene: 4. The CDR3 spans 14 residues. The CDR3 sequence is CASSFRQGTYEQYF. CDR3 DNA: TGTGCCAGCAGCTTCCGACAGGGAACCTACGAGCAGTACTTC. Using reference TRBV5-8 and TRBJ2-7 for the parts outside the CDR3, the full variable domain is EAGVTQSPTHLIKTRGQQATLRCSPISGHTSVYWYQQALGLGLQFLLWYDEGEERNRGNFPPRFSGRQFPNYSSELNVNALELEDSALYLCASSFRQGTYEQYFGPGTRLTVT.

This clone was seen a handful of times. V usage is TRBV2 and J usage is TRBJ2-2; D is tentatively TRBD1 or TRBD2 (5 bases each). Germline values: CDR1 SNHLY, CDR2 FYNNEI. Trimming took off 6 bases at V and 6 bases at J, with 32 bases between the two ends. The CDR3 extends over 20 amino acids. The CDR3 sequence: CASSKRLVFGGARSAGELFF. The CDR3, as DNA: TGTGCCAGCAGCAAACGGTTGGTCTTTGGGGGAGCAAGGAGCGCCGGGGAGCTGTTTTTT.

This clone was observed at least ten times. The rearrangement uses TRBV7-2 and TRBJ1-2; D is uncertain. The CDR3 covers 13 residues. The ends were cut back, 1 base at V and 4 bases at J, with 7 bases in the middle. The germline V gene has CDR1 SGHTA and CDR2 FQGNSA. The CDR3 spells CASSLGGSYGYTF. Written as DNA, the CDR3 is TGTGCCAGCAGCTTAGGGGGATCCTATGGCTACACCTTC. Using reference TRBV7-2 and TRBJ1-2 for the parts outside the CDR3, the full variable domain is GAGVSQSPSNKVTEKGKDVELRCDPISGHTALYWYRQSLGQGLEFLIYFQGNSAPDKSGLPSDRFSAERTGGSVSTLTIQRTQQEDSAVYLCASSLGGSYGYTFGSGTRLTVV.

V usage is TRBV9 and J usage is TRBJ2-7; 9 positions match TRBD1. V lost 6 bases and J lost 5; bases outside the gene matches: 9. The CDR3 contains 14 residues. Germline values: CDR1 SGDLS, CDR2 YYNGEE. CDR3 residues: CASNSGTGNNEQYF. CDR3 sequence (DNA): TGTGCCAGCAACTCTGGGACAGGGAACAACGAGCAGTACTTC.

Only a few counts were recorded for this clone. V gene TRBV5-1 combines with J gene TRBJ2-1, with 14 positions matching TRBD2. The CDR3 contains 15 residues. V was pared by 4 bases and J by 5 bases, with 2 bases of the junction left unmatched. Germline values: CDR1 SGHRS, CDR2 YFSETQ. This CDR3 is CASSGGLAGDNEQFF. The DNA for the CDR3 is TGCGCCAGCAGCGGGGGACTAGCGGGAGACAATGAGCAGTTCTTC.

The sample holds a few counts of this clone. This chain connects TRBV7-1 to TRBJ2-3; a weak D match, TRBD2 (5 bases). TRBV7-1 counts as an open reading frame of uncertain function. The CDR3 runs 13 residues. The V gene lost 5 bases and the J gene lost 10 bases, with 16 bases spanning the gap. This CDR3 reads CASSPTPRGAQYF. CDR3 DNA sequence: TGTGCCAGCAGCCCGACCCCTCGGGGAGCGCAGTATTTT.

The rearrangement links TRBV7-9 to TRBJ2-7; 9 bases are shared with TRBD1. The CDR3 runs to 15 residues. CDR1 SEHNR and CDR2 FQNEAQ come from the germline V gene (reference sequence). V dropped 4 bases and J dropped 5; count of bases not matched to a gene: 9. The CDR3 region is CASSSGQGRSDEQYF. CDR3 DNA sequence: TGTGCCAGCAGCTCGGGACAGGGAAGATCGGACGAGCAGTACTTC.

This chain connects TRBV7-9 to TRBJ2-1; no reliable D call. The CDR3 is made up of 13 amino acids. The germline V gene has CDR1 SEHNR and CDR2 FQNEAQ (reference sequence). Trimming left V 1 base short and J 7 bases short, with 8 bases between. The CDR3 nucleotides are TGTGCCAGCAGCTTAGTGATGGCGAATGAGCAGTTCTTC. This gives the protein CASSLVMANEQFF.

The chain couples TRBV2 to TRBJ1-3; 10 nucleotides agree with TRBD1. This CDR3 has 15 amino acids. CDR1 and CDR2 from the germline V gene are SNHLY and FYNNEI. Losses at the gene ends were 6 bases for V and 2 bases for J; bases not matched to a gene: 4. The CDR3 region is CASRTGTGAGNTIYF. DNA for the CDR3: TGTGCCAGCAGGACCGGGACAGGGGCTGGAAACACCATATATTTT.

A word on this clone: One junction end does not reproduce the germline sequence, and a read error may be involved. This rearrangement joins TRBV28 to TRBJ2-7, with D uncertain. The CDR3 extends over 11 amino acids. From germline, CDR1 is MDHEN and CDR2 SYDVKM. CDR3 residues: CASSPSYGQYF. The CDR3 nucleotides are TGTGCCAGCAGTCCAAGTTACGGGCAGTACTTC.

This clone was seen only once. This chain connects TRBV5-4 to TRBJ1-1; TRBD1 agrees at 7 bases. The V and J ends lost 3 bases and 11 bases, in that order; junction bases with no gene match: 16. Looked up from germline, CDR1 is SGHNT and CDR2 is YYREEE (reference sequence). The CDR3 is 15 residues long. Here the CDR3 DNA reads TGTGCCAGCAGCTCCGGACAGGCGGGGGGTGGCGGTGCTTTCTTT. This gives the protein CASSSGQAGGGGAFF.